This TCR beta chain was documented in a study of shared clonotypes between healthy human individuals. Whole-study context: Donors had three CD4 naive, three CD4 memory, two CD8 naive and one CD8 memory plate apiece.

Measured with immunoSEQ multiplex PCR; TCRdb has only the in-frame clones, and not every one. Here the sample spans some 2.1 million clones, 93% being singletons. V was pared by 2 bases and J by 9 bases, with 15 bases of the junction left unmatched. Germline lookup yields CDR1 MRHNA and CDR2 SNTAGT. The CDR3 totals 17 residues. CD45RO-negative, CCR7-positively selected cells formed the naive CD8 fraction, excluding terminally differentiated effector memory CD45RA+ cells. Material: naive CD8+ T cells from PBMCs. The rearrangement joins TRBV6-4 to TRBJ2-1; 8 bases line up with TRBD1. The sequence came from a man younger than 35 in good health. Some clones in this sample may be carry-over from other donors' samples. Written as DNA, the CDR3 is TGTGCCAGCAGTGACCGACTAACCAGGGGGCGGAAAGGTGAGCAGTTCTTC. Translated: CASSDRLTRGRKGEQFF.